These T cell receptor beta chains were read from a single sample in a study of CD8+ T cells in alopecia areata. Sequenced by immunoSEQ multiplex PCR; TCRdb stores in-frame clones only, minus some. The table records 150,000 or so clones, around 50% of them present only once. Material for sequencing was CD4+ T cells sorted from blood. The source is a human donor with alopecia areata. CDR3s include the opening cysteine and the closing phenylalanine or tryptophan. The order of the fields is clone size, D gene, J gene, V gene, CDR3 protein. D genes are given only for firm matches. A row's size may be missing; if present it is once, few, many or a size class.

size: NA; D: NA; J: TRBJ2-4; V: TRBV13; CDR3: CASSLGLGKQYF
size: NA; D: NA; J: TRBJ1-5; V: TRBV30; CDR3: CAWSVLSGHGNSQPQHF
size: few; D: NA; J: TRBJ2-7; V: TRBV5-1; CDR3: CASSLAATGSPYEQYF
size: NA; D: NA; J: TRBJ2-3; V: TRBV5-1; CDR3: CASSLGKTADTQYF
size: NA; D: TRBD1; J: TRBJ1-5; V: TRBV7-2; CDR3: CASSAGDRVVQPQHF
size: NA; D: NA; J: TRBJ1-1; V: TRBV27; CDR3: CASSSSGRMEAFF
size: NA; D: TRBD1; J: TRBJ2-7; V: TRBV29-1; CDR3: CSVVPGTGSYEQYF
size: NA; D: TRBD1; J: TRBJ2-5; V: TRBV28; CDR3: CASSLNRGVETQYF
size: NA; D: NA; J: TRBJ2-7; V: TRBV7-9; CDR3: CASSSPNSYEQYF
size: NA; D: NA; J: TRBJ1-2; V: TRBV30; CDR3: CACQNHPGLDYGYTF
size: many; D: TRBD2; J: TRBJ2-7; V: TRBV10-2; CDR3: CAVTGTSSYEQYF
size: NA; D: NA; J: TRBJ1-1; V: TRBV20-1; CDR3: CSAMPEAFF
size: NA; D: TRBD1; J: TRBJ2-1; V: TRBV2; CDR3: CASSTGQGAYNEQFF
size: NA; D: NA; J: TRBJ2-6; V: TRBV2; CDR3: CASSLRVSGANVLTF
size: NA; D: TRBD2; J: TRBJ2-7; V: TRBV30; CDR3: CAWSRAASGSHEQYF
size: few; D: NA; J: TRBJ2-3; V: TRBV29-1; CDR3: CSVERPESMDTQYF
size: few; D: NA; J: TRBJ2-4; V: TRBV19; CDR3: CASSISPRERYYF
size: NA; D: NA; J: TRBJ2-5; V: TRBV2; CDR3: CASRPRVFGETQYF
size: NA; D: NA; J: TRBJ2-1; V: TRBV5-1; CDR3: CASSSSSSGSHEQFF
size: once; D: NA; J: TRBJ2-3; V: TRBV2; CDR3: CASKYGGTPHTDTQYF
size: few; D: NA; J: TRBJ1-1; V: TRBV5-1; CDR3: CASSPTTGNTEAFF
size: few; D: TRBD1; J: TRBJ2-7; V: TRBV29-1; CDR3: CSVQGPPGGVRYEQYF
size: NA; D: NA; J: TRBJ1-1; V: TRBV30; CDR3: CAWSGGGSTEAFF
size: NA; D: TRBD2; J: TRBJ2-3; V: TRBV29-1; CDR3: CSGATSGINTDTQYF
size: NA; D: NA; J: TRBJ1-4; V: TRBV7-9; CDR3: CASSLGGVGTNEKLFF
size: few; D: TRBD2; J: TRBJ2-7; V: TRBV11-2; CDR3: CASSFLTSGSFDEQYF
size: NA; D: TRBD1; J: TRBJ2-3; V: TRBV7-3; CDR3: CASSLSSGQGHTDTQYF
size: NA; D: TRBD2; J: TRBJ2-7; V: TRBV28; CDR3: CASSLGGSLYEQYF
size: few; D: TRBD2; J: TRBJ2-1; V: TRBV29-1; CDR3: CSVAGTILIGGQFF
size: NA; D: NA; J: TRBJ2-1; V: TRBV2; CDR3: CACKGGLAYNEQFF
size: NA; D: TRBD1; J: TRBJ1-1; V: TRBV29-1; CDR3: CSIAGDRGTEAFF
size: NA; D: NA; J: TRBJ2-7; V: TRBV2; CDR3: CASRTRDEQYF
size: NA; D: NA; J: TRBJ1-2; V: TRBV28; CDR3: CASSPPDRSRGYTF
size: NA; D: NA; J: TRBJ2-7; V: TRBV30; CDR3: CAWISVGVEQYF
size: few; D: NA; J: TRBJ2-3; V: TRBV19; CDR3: CASMTGEGTQYF
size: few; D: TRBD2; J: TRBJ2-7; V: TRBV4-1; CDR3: CASSQVASLARWGGNYEQYF
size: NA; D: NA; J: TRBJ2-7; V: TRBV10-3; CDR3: CAISNQGSYEQYF
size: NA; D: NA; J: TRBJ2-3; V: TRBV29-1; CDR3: CSVDRDHTDTQYF
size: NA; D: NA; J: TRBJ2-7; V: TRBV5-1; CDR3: CASSLDGGLSYEQYF
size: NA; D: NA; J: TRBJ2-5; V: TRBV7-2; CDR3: CASSRQGAEETQYF
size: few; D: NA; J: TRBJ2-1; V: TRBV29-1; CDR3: CSVEYYNEQFF
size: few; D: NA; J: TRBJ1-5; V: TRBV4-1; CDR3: CASSPDRNSNQPQHF
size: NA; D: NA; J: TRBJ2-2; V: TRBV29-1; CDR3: CSVQPGPTRQLFF